A single sample is the source of the 5 T cell receptor beta chains below, sequenced in a study of blood T cell repertoires in COVID-19. Some clones are missing from TCRdb's copy, which holds only in-frame ones; the method was immunoSEQ multiplex PCR. The sample carries some 150,000 clones, roughly 90% recorded once. The sample taken for sequencing was PBMCs or T cells enriched from blood (not recorded which). These receptors were obtained from a woman in her twenties or thirties with acute COVID-19.

This chain joins TRBV2 and TRBJ2-5; TRBD1 aligns across 7 bases. Trimming removed 7 bases from V and 5 bases from J; junction bases left unmatched: 7. This CDR3 region has 13 residues. The germline gives CDR1 SNHLY, CDR2 FYNNEI. The CDR3 nucleotides read TGTGCCAGCATGATAGACAGGGTTGAGACCCAGTACTTC. Encoded protein: CASMIDRVETQYF.

The CDR3 is CASSGGLAANTGELFF. The DNA of the CDR3 is TGTGCCAGCAGTGGGGGACTAGCGGCGAACACCGGGGAGCTGTTTTTT. This sequence joins TRBV25-1 and TRBJ2-2, with TRBD2 identical over 11 bases. Germline CDR1 is MGHDK and CDR2 is SYGVNS. The CDR3 sequence is 16 residues long. The V segment lost 4 bases and the J segment 0 bases; nucleotides outside the gene matches: 1.

The V gene is TRBV29-1, the J gene TRBJ1-2, with 10 positions matching TRBD1. Germline V gene sequence: CDR1 SQVTM, CDR2 ANQGSEA. The CDR3 length is 15 residues. With V trimmed by 2 bases and J by 7 bases, 10 bases remained unmatched. CDR3 nucleotides: TGCAGCGTTGAAAAGTACGGGACAGGGGTAGGTGGCTACACCTTC. Translating it yields CSVEKYGTGVGGYTF.

V gene TRBV5-1 combines with J gene TRBJ2-7; TRBD1 agrees at 11 bases. V dropped 0 bases and J dropped 4; count of bases not matched to a gene: 3. This CDR3 is 15 amino acids long. CDR1 is SGHRS and CDR2 is YFSETQ in the germline V gene. DNA of the CDR3: TGCGCCAGCAGCTTGGGGGACAGGGGGGTTTACGAGCAGTACTTC. This translates into CASSLGDRGVYEQYF.

V and J are TRBV7-9 and TRBJ2-7; D gene ambiguous. The CDR3 loop spans 12 amino acids. CDR1 and CDR2 (germline): SEHNR, FQNEAQ (reference sequence). Trimming took 3 bases from V and 4 from J, leaving 7 bases between them. The chain's CDR3 is CASSFQSYEQYF. The DNA for the CDR3 is TGTGCCAGCAGCTTCCAGTCTTACGAGCAGTACTTC.